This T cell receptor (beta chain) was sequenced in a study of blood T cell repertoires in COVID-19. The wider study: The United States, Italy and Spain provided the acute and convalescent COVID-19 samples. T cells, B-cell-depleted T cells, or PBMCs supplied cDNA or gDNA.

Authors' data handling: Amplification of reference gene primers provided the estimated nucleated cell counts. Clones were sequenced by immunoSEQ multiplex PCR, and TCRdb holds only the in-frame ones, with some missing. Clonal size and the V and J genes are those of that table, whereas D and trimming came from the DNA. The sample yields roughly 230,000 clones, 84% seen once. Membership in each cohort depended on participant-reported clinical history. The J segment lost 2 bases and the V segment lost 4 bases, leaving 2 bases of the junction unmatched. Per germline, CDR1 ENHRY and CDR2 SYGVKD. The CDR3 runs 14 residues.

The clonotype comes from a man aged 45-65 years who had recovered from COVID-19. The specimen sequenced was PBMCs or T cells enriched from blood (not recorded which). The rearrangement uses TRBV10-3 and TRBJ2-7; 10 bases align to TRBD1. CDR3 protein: CAISAGQGTYEQYF. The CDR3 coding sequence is TGTGCCATCAGTGCGGGACAGGGGACCTACGAGCAGTACTTC.